One sample yielded the 21 T cell receptor beta chains listed below, sequenced in a study of cytomegalovirus exposure and HLA in healthy donors (dated by TCRdb to 2016 to 2017). The library came from the immunoSEQ multiplex PCR assay. For the multiplex PCR, a mixture combining 60 forward primers for TCR Vbeta segments and 13 reverse primers for TCR Jbeta segments was used. Imported from immuneACCESS, the table was reduced by TCRdb to in-frame sequences with V and J called. These copies leave out some clones; in studies compared against another copy, an unresolved V gene accounts for under half, and the cause of the remainder is not known. Recorded for this sample are 120,000 to 150,000 clones; around 80% of them occurred a single time. The biggest ten clones account for nearly 7% of the sample. Material: PBMCs. The receptors derive from a middle-aged man in good health and CMV-seropositive.

The rearrangement uses TRBV6-5 and TRBJ2-3; D not certain. The germline CDR1 and CDR2 sequences are MNHEY and SVGAGI. The V and J ends lost 6 bases and 4 bases respectively, with 14 bases between them. This CDR3 contains 14 residues. The CDR3 coding sequence is TGTGCCAGCAGCCTCCCAGGTCGGTCAGATACGCAGTATTTT. Encoded protein: CASSLPGRSDTQYF.

The chain employs TRBV28 and TRBJ1-2; D ambiguous. Germline-derived CDR1 and CDR2 are MDHEN and SYDVKM. Trimming took off 3 bases at V and 8 bases at J, with 10 bases between the two ends. The CDR3 sequence is 12 residues long. The CDR3 loop reads CASSFSIVGYTF. Written as DNA, the CDR3 is TGTGCCAGCAGTTTTAGTATTGTGGGCTACACCTTC.

This chain connects TRBV2 to TRBJ2-3; 9 bases are a match to TRBD1. The CDR3 contains 14 residues. CDR1 SNHLY and CDR2 FYNNEI come from the germline V gene. J was trimmed by 4 bases and V by 7 bases; bases with no gene match: 6. CDR3 bases: TGTGCCAGCAACAGGGGGCAGTGGGCAGATACGCAGTATTTT. This sequence encodes CASNRGQWADTQYF.

This sequence joins TRBV7-3 and TRBJ2-3; 13 bases line up with TRBD2. This CDR3 is 15 amino acids long. V was pared by 5 bases and J by 4 bases, with 3 bases of the junction left unmatched. CDR1 SGHTA and CDR2 FQGTGA come from the germline V gene. This CDR3 reads CASSELAGGPDTQYF. The CDR3 DNA reads TGTGCCAGCAGCGAACTAGCGGGAGGGCCAGATACGCAGTATTTT.

This sequence joins TRBV11-2 and TRBJ2-3, with D possibly matching TRBD2 (6 bases). The CDR3 runs 16 residues. Trimming shortened V by 5 bases and J by 3 bases, and 18 bases separated the two germline ends. CDR1 and CDR2 from the germline V gene are SGHAT and FQNNGV. CDR3 coding DNA: TGTGCCAGCAGCCGTCAGGTCGGGAGAAGAACAGATACGCAGTATTTT. Its translation: CASSRQVGRRTDTQYF.

The V and J genes are TRBV5-4 and TRBJ2-3; 7 bases are a match to TRBD1. Germline loops: CDR1 SGHNT, CDR2 YYREEE (reference sequence). CDR3 length: 13 residues. Germline trimming cut 5 bases from V and 14 bases from J; bases unmatched to any gene: 14. CDR3 residues: CASSLPGTVMTYF. As DNA, the CDR3 is TGTGCCAGCAGTCTACCCGGGACAGTTATGACGTATTTT.

The CDR3 DNA reads as TGTGCCAGCAGTTTACAGGGGGATCCCTACGAGCAGTACTTC. This sequence encodes CASSLQGDPYEQYF. The genes are TRBV27 and TRBJ2-7; 7 bases are a match to TRBD1. The junction had 3 bases not matched to a gene; V was cut back by 2 bases and J by 2 bases. CDR1 and CDR2 from the germline V gene are MNHEY and SMNVEV (reference sequence). The CDR3 is 14 residues long.

This chain connects TRBV11-2 to TRBJ1-2; 9 bases are shared with TRBD1. The length of the CDR3 is 13 residues. Germline assignment: CDR1 SGHAT and CDR2 FQNNGV. V lost 5 bases to trimming and J lost 8 bases; unmatched junction nucleotides: 6. This chain's CDR3 is CASSPWDREGYTF. The CDR3 DNA sequence: TGTGCCAGCAGCCCTTGGGACAGGGAAGGCTACACCTTC. The full variable domain, completed using reference TRBV11-2 and TRBJ1-2, is EAGVAQSPRYKIIEKRQSVAFWCNPISGHATLYWYQQILGQGPKLLIQFQNNGVVDDSQLPKDRFSAERLKGVDSTLKIQPAKLEDSAVYLCASSPWDREGYTFGSGTRLTVV.

The chain employs TRBV10-3 and TRBJ2-5, with a weak D call TRBD1 (6 bases). The CDR3 consists of 12 residues. V shed 6 bases and J shed 5 bases, with 10 bases lying between them. Germline assignment: CDR1 ENHRY and CDR2 SYGVKD. CDR3 sequence reads: CAISVRGETQYF. CDR3 in DNA: TGTGCCATCAGCGTGAGGGGGGAGACCCAGTACTTC.

This clone was detected once. The chain employs TRBV29-1 and TRBJ1-1; a weak D match, TRBD1 (6 bases). Trimming stripped 6 bases from V and 1 base from J, with 9 bases between. Germline V gene lookup returns CDR1 SQVTM and CDR2 ANQGSEA. This CDR3 comprises 12 residues. The CDR3 reads CSVSTGNTEAFF. Here the CDR3 DNA reads TGCAGCGTCTCGACAGGGAACACTGAAGCTTTCTTT.

This chain joins TRBV27 and TRBJ2-3; the D gene is possibly TRBD1 (5 bases). The CDR3 covers 14 residues. CDR1 and CDR2 (germline): MNHEY, SMNVEV (reference sequence). V lost 5 bases and J lost 7, with 16 bases in between. The CDR3 sequence is CASSPQARAYTQYF. CDR3 DNA sequence: TGTGCCAGCAGTCCACAGGCACGGGCCTATACGCAGTATTTT.

The V gene is TRBV6-5, the J gene TRBJ2-1; 12 nucleotides agree with TRBD2. V lost 2 bases to trimming and J lost 3 bases; unmatched junction nucleotides: 2. CDR1 and CDR2 from the germline V gene are MNHEY and SVGAGI. The length of the CDR3 is 16 residues. Written as DNA, the CDR3 is TGTGCCAGCAGTTACCTAGCGGGGGGGAACTACAATGAGCAGTTCTTC. This sequence encodes CASSYLAGGNYNEQFF.

The J gene is TRBJ2-3, the V gene TRBV6-7, with 8 positions matching TRBD2. TRBV6-7 is flagged as an ORF with uncertain function. The CDR3 is 16 amino acids. Unmatched junction bases numbered 7, after V lost 4 bases and J lost 1 base. The CDR3 DNA follows: TGTGCCAGCAGTTCCCCGGGGGGGGGCGGCACAGATACGCAGTATTTT. This translates into CASSSPGGGGTDTQYF.

This clone showed up just a few times. The chain couples TRBV30 to TRBJ2-7, with TRBD2 as a possible D gene (6 bases). The V gene's germline CDR1 is GTSNPN and CDR2 SVGIG (reference sequence). This CDR3 is built from 14 residues. Trimming cost V 0 bases and J 3 bases, with 12 bases left between them. The CDR3 DNA is TGTGCCTGGAGTGTTCGGCGGGAATACTACGAGCAGTACTTC. Encoded protein: CAWSVRREYYEQYF.

The chain couples TRBV4-3 to TRBJ2-7; D call uncertain. Trimming cost V 6 bases and J 7 bases, with 19 bases left between them. The CDR3 spans 14 residues. Germline V gives CDR1 LGHNA, CDR2 YSLEER. The CDR3 sequence: CASSRGLEVREQYF. CDR3 nucleotide sequence: TGCGCCAGCAGTCGCGGCCTGGAAGTTAGGGAGCAGTACTTC.

V and J are TRBV6-1 and TRBJ2-3, with TRBD1 identical over 8 bases. The CDR3 covers 15 residues. After removal of 2 bases from V and 3 bases from J, the junction contained 4 bases not matched to a gene. Germline CDR1 reads MNHNS; CDR2 reads SASEGT. CDR3 DNA: TGTGCCAGCAGTGAAAGGACAGGGAGAACAGATACGCAGTATTTT. Its translation is CASSERTGRTDTQYF.

The chain combines TRBV5-1 with TRBJ2-5; weak D call: TRBD1 (5 bases). The end of the DNA aligns better with TRBJ2-7, so the J call may be wrong. The CDR3 has 13 amino acids. In germline, CDR1 is SGHRS, CDR2 YFSETQ. The chain's CDR3 is CASSLRDSNEQYF. The CDR3 nucleotides read TGCGCCAGCAGCTTGCGTGACAGTAACGAGCAGTACTTC.

The V call is TRBV28, the J call TRBJ1-2, with unresolved D. This CDR3 is built from 13 residues. CDR1 MDHEN and CDR2 SYDVKM come from the germline V gene. V was pared by 6 bases and J by 0 bases, with 8 bases between. In nucleotides, the CDR3 is TGTGCCAGCAGGGAAACAGCTAACTATGGCTACACCTTC. Translated: CASRETANYGYTF.

This clone appeared a few times. CDR3 region: CASSLTGNNEKLFF. Written as DNA, the CDR3 is TGCGCCAGCAGCTTGACAGGGAATAATGAAAAACTGTTTTTT. The chain links TRBV5-1 to TRBJ1-4; possibly TRBD1 for D (6 bases). The V end was cut by 1 base, the J end by 4 bases, with 8 bases between. Germline V gene lookup returns CDR1 SGHRS and CDR2 YFSETQ. The CDR3 consists of 14 residues.

The chain couples TRBV6-6 to TRBJ1-1; D is unclear. Trimming took 5 bases from V and 6 from J, leaving 7 bases between them. Germline V gives CDR1 MNHNY, CDR2 SVGAGI (reference sequence). This CDR3 is built from 11 residues. The CDR3 region has the DNA TGTGCCAGCAGTACGGGTCCTGAAGCTTTCTTT. Amino acids: CASSTGPEAFF.

The sample holds one count of this clone. This chain uses TRBV6-1 with TRBJ1-1; 10 nucleotides agree with TRBD1. V trimming: 3 bases; J trimming: 0 bases; junction bases outside the gene matches: 7. The CDR3 contains 17 residues. Germline values: CDR1 MNHNS, CDR2 SASEGT. CDR3 nucleotide sequence: TGTGCCAGCAGTGAGGACAGGGGGTGGGGGGTGAACACTGAAGCTTTCTTT. It yields the protein CASSEDRGWGVNTEAFF.